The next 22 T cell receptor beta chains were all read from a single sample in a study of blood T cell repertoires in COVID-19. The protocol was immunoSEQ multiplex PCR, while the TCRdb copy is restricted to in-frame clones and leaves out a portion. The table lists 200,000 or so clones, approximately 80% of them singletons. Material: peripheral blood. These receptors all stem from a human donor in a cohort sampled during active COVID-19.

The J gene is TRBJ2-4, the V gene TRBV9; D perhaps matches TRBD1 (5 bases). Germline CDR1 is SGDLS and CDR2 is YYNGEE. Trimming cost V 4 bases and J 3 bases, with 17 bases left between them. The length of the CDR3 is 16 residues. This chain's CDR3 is CASSSSLTVGKNIQYF. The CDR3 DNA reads TGTGCCAGCAGCTCCTCTCTGACAGTGGGCAAAAACATTCAGTACTTC.

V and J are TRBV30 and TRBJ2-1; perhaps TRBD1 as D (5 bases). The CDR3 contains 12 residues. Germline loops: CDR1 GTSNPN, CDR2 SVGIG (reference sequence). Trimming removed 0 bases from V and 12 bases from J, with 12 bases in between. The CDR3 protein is CAWSVMGTGQFF. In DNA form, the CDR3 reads TGTGCCTGGAGTGTAATGGGCACAGGGCAGTTCTTC.

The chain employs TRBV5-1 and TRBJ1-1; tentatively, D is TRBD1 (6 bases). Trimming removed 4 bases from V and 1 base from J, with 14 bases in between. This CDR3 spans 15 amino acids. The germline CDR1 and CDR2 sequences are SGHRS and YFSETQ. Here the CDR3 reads CASSPLTGRNTEAFF. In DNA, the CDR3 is TGCGCCAGCAGCCCTCTGACAGGTAGGAACACTGAAGCTTTCTTT.

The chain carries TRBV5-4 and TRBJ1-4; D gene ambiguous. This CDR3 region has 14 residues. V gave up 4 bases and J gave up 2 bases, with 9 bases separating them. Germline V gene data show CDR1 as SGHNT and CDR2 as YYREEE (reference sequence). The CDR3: CASSRSGTNEKLFF. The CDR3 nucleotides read TGTGCCAGCAGCCGGTCTGGTACTAATGAAAAACTGTTTTTT.

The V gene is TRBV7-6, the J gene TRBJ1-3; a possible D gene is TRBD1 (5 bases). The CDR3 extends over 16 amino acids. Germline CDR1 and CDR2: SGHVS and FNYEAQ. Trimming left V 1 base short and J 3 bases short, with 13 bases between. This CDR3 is CASSLGAGVFGNTIYF. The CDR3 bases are TGTGCCAGCAGCTTAGGGGCGGGGGTATTTGGAAACACCATATATTTT.

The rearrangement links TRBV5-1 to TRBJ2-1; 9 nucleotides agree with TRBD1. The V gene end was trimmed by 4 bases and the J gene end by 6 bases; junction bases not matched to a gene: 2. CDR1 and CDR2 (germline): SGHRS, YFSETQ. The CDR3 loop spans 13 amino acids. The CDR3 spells CASSRDRANEQFF. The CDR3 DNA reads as TGCGCCAGCAGCCGGGACAGGGCCAATGAGCAGTTCTTC.

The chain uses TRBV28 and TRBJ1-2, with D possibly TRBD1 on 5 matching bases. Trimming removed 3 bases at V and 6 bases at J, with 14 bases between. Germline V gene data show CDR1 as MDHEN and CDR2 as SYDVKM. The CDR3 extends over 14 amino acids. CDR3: CASSLIDSLHGYTF. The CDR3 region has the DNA TGTGCCAGCAGTTTGATTGACAGTCTCCATGGCTACACCTTC.

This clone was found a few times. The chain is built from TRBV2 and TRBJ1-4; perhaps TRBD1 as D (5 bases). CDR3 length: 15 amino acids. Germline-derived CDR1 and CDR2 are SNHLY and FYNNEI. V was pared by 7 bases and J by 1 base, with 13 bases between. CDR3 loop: CASTWSQGTNEKLFF. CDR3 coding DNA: TGTGCCAGCACCTGGTCCCAGGGAACTAATGAAAAACTGTTTTTT.

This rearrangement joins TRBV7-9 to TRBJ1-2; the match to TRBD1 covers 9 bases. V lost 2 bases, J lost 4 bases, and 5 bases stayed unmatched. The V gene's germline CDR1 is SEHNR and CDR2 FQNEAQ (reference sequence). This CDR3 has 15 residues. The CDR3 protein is CASSLSGQGVYGYTF. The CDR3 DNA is TGTGCCAGCAGCTTATCGGGACAGGGTGTCTATGGCTACACCTTC. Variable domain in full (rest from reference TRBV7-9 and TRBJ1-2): DTGVSQNPRHKITKRGQNVTFRCDPISEHNRLYWYRQTLGQGPEFLTYFQNEAQLEKSRLLSDRFSAERPKGSFSTLEIQRTEQGDSAMYLCASSLSGQGVYGYTFGSGTRLTVV.

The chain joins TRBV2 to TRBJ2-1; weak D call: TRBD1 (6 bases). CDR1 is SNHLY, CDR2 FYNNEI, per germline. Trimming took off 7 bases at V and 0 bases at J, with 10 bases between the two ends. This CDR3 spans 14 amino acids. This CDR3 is CASISGHSYNEQFF. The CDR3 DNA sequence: TGTGCCAGCATCTCGGGACACTCCTACAATGAGCAGTTCTTC.

The CDR3: CASSLARATDTQYF. CDR3 DNA: TGTGCCAGCAGTTTAGCGCGGGCCACAGATACGCAGTATTTT. The V gene is TRBV6-5, the J gene TRBJ2-3; D is possibly TRBD2 (5 bases). The ends were cut back, 4 bases at V and 2 bases at J, with 10 bases in the middle. This CDR3 has 14 amino acids. Germline V lookup: CDR1 MNHEY, CDR2 SVGAGI.

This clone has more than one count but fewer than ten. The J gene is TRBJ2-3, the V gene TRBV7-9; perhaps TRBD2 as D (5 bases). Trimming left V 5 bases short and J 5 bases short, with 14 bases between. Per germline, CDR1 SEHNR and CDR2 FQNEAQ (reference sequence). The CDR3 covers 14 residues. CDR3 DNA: TGTGCCAGCAGCCCCCATCGGGCGGGAGATACGCAGTATTTT. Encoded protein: CASSPHRAGDTQYF.

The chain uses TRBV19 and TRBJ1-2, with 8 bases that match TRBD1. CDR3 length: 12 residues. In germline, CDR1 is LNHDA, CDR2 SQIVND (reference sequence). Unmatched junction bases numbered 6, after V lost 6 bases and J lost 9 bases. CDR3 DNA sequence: TGTGCCAGTAGGAGGACAGGGAATCGCTACACCTTC. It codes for CASRRTGNRYTF.

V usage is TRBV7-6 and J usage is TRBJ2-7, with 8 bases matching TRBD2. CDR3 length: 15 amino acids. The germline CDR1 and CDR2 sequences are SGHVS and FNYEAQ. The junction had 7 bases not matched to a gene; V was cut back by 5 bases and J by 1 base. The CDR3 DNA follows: TGTGCCAGCAGCGTTAGGGCGGGAGGATCCTACGAGCAGTACTTC. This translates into CASSVRAGGSYEQYF.

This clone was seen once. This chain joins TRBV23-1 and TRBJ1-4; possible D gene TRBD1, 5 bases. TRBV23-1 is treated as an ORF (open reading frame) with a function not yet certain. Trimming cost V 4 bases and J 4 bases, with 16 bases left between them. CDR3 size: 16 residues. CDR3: CASSRVLDTINEKLFF. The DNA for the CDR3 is TGCGCCAGCAGTCGCGTTTTGGACACCATTAATGAAAAACTGTTTTTT.

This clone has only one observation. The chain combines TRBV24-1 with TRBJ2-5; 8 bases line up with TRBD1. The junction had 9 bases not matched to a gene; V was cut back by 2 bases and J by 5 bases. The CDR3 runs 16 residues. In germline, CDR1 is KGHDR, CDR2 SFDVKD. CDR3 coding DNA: TGTGCCACCAGTGATTACCACCAGGGGGCAGGGGAGACCCAGTACTTC. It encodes CATSDYHQGAGETQYF.

CDR3 in amino acids: CASREDRVMTGELFF. The CDR3 DNA reads as TGTGCCAGCCGGGAGGACAGGGTAATGACCGGGGAGCTGTTTTTT. The V call is TRBV2, the J call TRBJ2-2; tentative D call: TRBD1 (8 bases). The V and J ends lost 8 bases and 5 bases respectively, with 18 bases between them. Germline CDR1 reads SNHLY; CDR2 reads FYNNEI. The CDR3 consists of 15 residues. Variable domain in full (rest from reference TRBV2 and TRBJ2-2): EPEVTQTPSHQVTQMGQEVILRCVPISNHLYFYWYRQILGQKVEFLVSFYNNEISEKSEIFDDQFSVERPDGSNFTLKIRSTKLEDSAMYFCASREDRVMTGELFFGEGSRLTVL.

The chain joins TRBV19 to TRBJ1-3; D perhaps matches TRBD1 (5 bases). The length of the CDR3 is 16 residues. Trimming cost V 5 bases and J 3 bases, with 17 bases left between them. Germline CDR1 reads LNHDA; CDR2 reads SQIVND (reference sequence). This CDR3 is CASSAQVAGDGNTIYF. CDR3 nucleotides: TGTGCCAGTAGTGCCCAGGTTGCGGGGGATGGAAACACCATATATTTT.

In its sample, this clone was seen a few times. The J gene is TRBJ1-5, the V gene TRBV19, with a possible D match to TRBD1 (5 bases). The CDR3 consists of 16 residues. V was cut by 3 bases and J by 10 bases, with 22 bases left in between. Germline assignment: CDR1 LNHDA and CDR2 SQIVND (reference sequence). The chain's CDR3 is CASSIPPGRGISPQHF. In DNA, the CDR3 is TGTGCCAGTAGTATCCCCCCCGGAAGGGGAATCAGCCCCCAGCATTTT. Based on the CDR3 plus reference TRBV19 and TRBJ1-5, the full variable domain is DGGITQSPKYLFRKEGQNVTLSCEQNLNHDAMYWYRQDPGQGLRLIYYSQIVNDFQKGDIAEGYSVSREKKESFPLTVTSAQKNPTAFYLCASSIPPGRGISPQHFGDGTRLSIL.

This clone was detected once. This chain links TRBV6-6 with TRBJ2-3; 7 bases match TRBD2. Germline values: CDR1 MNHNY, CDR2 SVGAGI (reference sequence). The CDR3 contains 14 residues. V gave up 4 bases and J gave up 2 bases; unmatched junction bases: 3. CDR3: CASSFRDYTDTQYF. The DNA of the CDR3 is TGTGCCAGCAGTTTCCGGGACTACACAGATACGCAGTATTTT.

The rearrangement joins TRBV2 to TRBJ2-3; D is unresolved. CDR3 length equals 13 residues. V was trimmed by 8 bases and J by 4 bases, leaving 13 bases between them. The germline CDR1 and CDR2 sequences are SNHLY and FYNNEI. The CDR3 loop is CASGVKHADTQYF. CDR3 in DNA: TGTGCCAGCGGAGTAAAACATGCAGATACGCAGTATTTT.

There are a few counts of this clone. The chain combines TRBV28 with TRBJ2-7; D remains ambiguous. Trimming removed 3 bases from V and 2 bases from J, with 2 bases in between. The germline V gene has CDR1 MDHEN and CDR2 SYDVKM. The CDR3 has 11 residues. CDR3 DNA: TGTGCCAGCAGTTTTACCTACGAGCAGTACTTC. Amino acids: CASSFTYEQYF.